This T cell receptor beta chain was identified in a study of Graves' ophthalmopathy and Graves' hyperthyroidism. Study at large: Ophthalmopathy absent within 18 months of follow-up marked hyperthyroidism as stable. Whole-study findings and limits: An 81.08% specificity and roughly 90% sensitivity were achieved by a 13-signature model that separated ophthalmopathy from stable hyperthyroidism.

Amplified TCR beta CDR3 regions were obtained using RNA transcripts as template. HTBI primers were used in a first-round RT-PCR, which preceded a second-round multiplex PCR. TCRdb called the multiplex PCR reads again in MiXCR, with one record for every CDR3 protein. This table holds some 1.1 million distinct CDR3 sequences, about 36% found once. Germline V gene data show CDR1 as WSHSY and CDR2 as SAAADI. The CDR3 covers 14 residues. Included hyperthyroidism patients were aged 18 to 65 and newly diagnosed (under 2 months' duration). Establishment of the diagnosis relied upon clinical symptoms, serum thyroxine, TRAb, thyroid ultrasound and orbital computed tomography. About this clonotype itself: Its cognate antigen is unknown. Germline and junction disagree at one end, which may indicate a read error.

J is TRBJ1-1 and V is TRBV10-2; D gene uncertain. Input material: peripheral blood or thyroid tissue (not recorded which). The receptor was isolated from an adult man with Graves' hyperthyroidism. The CDR3 region has the DNA TGTGCCAGCAGTTACAGAGATATGAACACTGAAGCTTTCTTT. Residues: CASSYRDMNTEAFF.